This T cell receptor beta chain was identified in a study of human T cells and chemical hapten exposure. Overall study findings and caveats: TCRs above 1 in 1000 frequency stayed constant with DPC sensitization.

MiXCR was run by TCRdb on the RACE reads, yielding one entry per CDR3 protein. This repertoire shows roughly 190,000 distinct CDR3 sequences, about 20% found once; its top ten account for approximately 6.4%. This clonotype was counted a few times. The antigen is undetermined. The time point is: patch test 1, 2 weeks after DPC sensitization. Described treatment: therapeutic diphenylcyclopropenone sensitization with weekly scalp DPC. Germline-derived CDR1 and CDR2 are SGHRS and YFSETQ. This CDR3 has 15 amino acids. V lost 8 bases to trimming and J lost 8 bases; unmatched junction nucleotides: 10. V usage is TRBV5-1 and J usage is TRBJ1-6; 10 bases agree with TRBD1. The sequence came from a woman aged 50 to 60 with alopecia areata. Some clones in this sample may be carry-over from other donors' samples. Sequenced here: whole blood, sampled in connection with sensitization to the hapten diphenylcyclopropenone (DPC). CDR3 coding DNA: TGCGCCAGTACAATTTACGGGACAGGGGATTCACCCCTCCACTTT. This encodes CASTIYGTGDSPLHF.